A selection of T cell receptor beta chains follows, all from one sample in a study of blood T cell repertoires in COVID-19. Generated by immunoSEQ multiplex PCR, the TCRdb table keeps only in-frame clones and is missing some. The sample includes more than 400,000 clones, around 91% of them seen just once. The sequencing input was PBMCs or T cells enriched from blood (not recorded which). These receptors were obtained from a man aged 18 to 30 who had recovered from COVID-19. Each CDR3 is given without its conserved first and last residue. Clone size is stated in some rows and not others, as once, few, many or a class when expanded.

V gene	clone size	CDR3 protein
TRBV19	-	ASIRTVSGNTIY
TRBV27	-	ASSLLGAGPADTQY
TRBV12-3/TRBV12-4	-	ASSLSLYGYT
TRBV5-6	-	ASSLANTDTQY
TRBV28	-	ASTSPQGLENEQY
TRBV11-3	-	ASSKTRNSPLH
TRBV12-5	once	ASWDLQGLNTEAF
TRBV7-9	-	ASSLAGRRSGANVLT
TRBV3-1/TRBV3-2	-	ASSPTPAGVPINEQF
TRBV27	-	ASSFLPGQGKDSYNSPLH
TRBV28	-	ASSLVGEDQPQH
TRBV9	-	ASSVGQGSPYIDEQY
TRBV21-1	-	ASSTRKRLAFLTDTQY
TRBV19	-	ASSQSLTGLHGYT
TRBV11-2	-	ASSLDHRGSLLRT
TRBV18	-	ASSPSGTINQPQH
TRBV4-1	-	ASSPMLTGARNTIY
TRBV27	-	ASWASGTGTGGVKTEAF
TRBV24-1	-	ATSAGFGREAGDEQF
TRBV7-2	once	ASSARGAGTDTQY
TRBV3-1/TRBV3-2	-	ASSQKRWAVFAGGTEETQY
TRBV19	once	ASRGGSNYGYT
TRBV7-2	-	ASSLGRGDVGAYNSPLH
TRBV12-3/TRBV12-4	-	ASSLHYSPLH
TRBV3-1/TRBV3-2	once	ASSQGSYSNQPQH
TRBV9	once	ASSVVGGGKLF
TRBV18	-	ASSPQQNSNQPQH
TRBV12-3/TRBV12-4	-	ASSFPSTDTQY
TRBV7-8	-	ASSRAGTSGHQGFWETQY
TRBV5-1	-	ASSGENYGYT
TRBV5-1	-	ASSWDFTGELF
TRBV18	-	ASSPQVGDNSPLH
TRBV14	-	ATRAREDTEAF
TRBV24-1	once	ATSEWGTSGSTDTQY
TRBV19	-	ASSMAGTGYGYT
TRBV6-5	-	ASSYLGGQGNYGYT
TRBV11-2	-	ASSFLSGDLYEQY
TRBV2	-	ASSRQGANTGELF
TRBV7-2	-	ASSLNQAGQGTYEQY
TRBV2	-	ASRGLRGQNQPQH
TRBV2	-	ASSEDVAMAGAGGYT
TRBV9	-	ASSVDETDTDTQY
TRBV2	-	ASSSGVMPYEQY
TRBV5-1	-	ASSAGTVNTEAF
TRBV30	-	AWSALAEGVF
TRBV11-3	-	ASSRGTSGSSYNEQF
TRBV5-1	-	ASSQDTRENTEAF
TRBV2	-	ASSLGQVISGNTIY
TRBV29-1	-	SVQGGTSGYNEQF
TRBV30	-	AWSVQGSYEQY